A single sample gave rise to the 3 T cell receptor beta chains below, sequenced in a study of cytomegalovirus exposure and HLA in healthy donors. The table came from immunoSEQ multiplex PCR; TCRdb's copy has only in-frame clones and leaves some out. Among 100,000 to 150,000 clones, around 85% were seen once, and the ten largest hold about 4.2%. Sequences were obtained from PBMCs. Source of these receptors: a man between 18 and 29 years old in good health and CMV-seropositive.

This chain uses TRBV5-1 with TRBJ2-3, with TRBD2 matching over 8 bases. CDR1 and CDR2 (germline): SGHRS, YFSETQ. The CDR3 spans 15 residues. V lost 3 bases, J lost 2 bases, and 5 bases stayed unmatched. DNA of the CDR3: TGCGCCAGCAGCTATAACGGGGGGGCCACAGATACGCAGTATTTT. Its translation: CASSYNGGATDTQYF.

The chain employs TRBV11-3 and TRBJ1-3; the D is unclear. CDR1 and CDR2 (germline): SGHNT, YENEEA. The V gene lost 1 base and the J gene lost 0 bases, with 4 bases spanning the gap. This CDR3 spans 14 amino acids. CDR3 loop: CASSLGHSGNTIYF. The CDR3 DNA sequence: TGTGCCAGCAGCTTAGGACACTCTGGAAACACCATATATTTT.

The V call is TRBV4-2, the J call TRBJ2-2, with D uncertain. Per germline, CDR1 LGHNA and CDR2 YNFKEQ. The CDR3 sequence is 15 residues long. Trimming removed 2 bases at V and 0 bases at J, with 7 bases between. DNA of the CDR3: TGTGCCAGCAGCCAATTCTCCGCGAACACCGGGGAGCTGTTTTTT. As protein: CASSQFSANTGELFF.